The sequence of this TCR beta chain was determined in a study of blood T cells in healthy people across ages. Study outcomes and limitations: Underestimates were what the diversity estimates from one million T cells were considered to be.

In germline, CDR1 is MDHEN, CDR2 SYDVKM. V was clipped by 5 bases and J by 5 bases, with 12 bases between them. The CDR3 is 14 residues long. In regard to this clonotype: Its antigen is unidentified.

A second PCR, run for roughly 7 to 12 cycles, used a sample-barcoded 5' primer plus a J-beta primer mix. Per sample, CDR3-containing paired-end reads numbered at least 2.5 million. TCRdb itself ran the 5' RACE reads through MiXCR, one entry per CDR3 protein. The data contain roughly 1,500,000 distinct CDR3 sequences, almost 35% of them singletons. The material sequenced was blood. The TCR was taken from a woman between 25 and 40 years old in good health. The chain carries TRBV28 and TRBJ1-4, with D uncertain. The CDR3 DNA reads TGTGCCAGCAGTCCACCCAGCGTCAATGAAAAACTGTTTTTT. Amino acid sequence: CASSPPSVNEKLFF.